The 25 T cell receptor beta chains below all came from one sample that was sequenced in a study of blood T cell repertoires in COVID-19. Measured with immunoSEQ multiplex PCR; TCRdb has only the in-frame clones, and not every one. The sample carries some 360,000 clones, 87% recorded once. The sample was peripheral blood. Receptors originate from a woman in her sixties or seventies with COVID-19, enrolled during active disease.

J is TRBJ1-4 and V is TRBV10-3, with TRBD1 matching 10 bases. The CDR3 consists of 13 residues. Germline-derived CDR1 and CDR2 are ENHRY and SYGVKD. The CDR3 reads CAVRGQGNEKLFF. The CDR3, as DNA: TGTGCGGTACGGGGACAGGGGAATGAAAAACTGTTTTTT.

The chain carries TRBV14 and TRBJ1-2; D is ambiguous. The CDR3 is 14 amino acids. CDR1 and CDR2 from the germline V gene are SGHDN and FVKESK. V lost 3 bases and J lost 4, with 12 bases in between. The CDR3: CASSQDWAGYGYTF. CDR3 nucleotides: TGTGCCAGCAGCCAGGATTGGGCAGGCTATGGCTACACCTTC.

The chain uses TRBV28 and TRBJ2-2; TRBD1 matches 7 bases. This CDR3 contains 14 residues. V shed 3 bases and J 6 bases; nucleotides not matched to a gene: 4. CDR1 and CDR2 (germline): MDHEN, SYDVKM. The CDR3 nucleotides are TGTGCCAGCAGTTTCAATACAGGGGCCGGGGAGCTGTTTTTT. Translated, it gives CASSFNTGAGELFF.

This clone appeared once. The chain employs TRBV6-1 and TRBJ2-3, with TRBD1 as a possible D gene (5 bases). V lost 2 bases to trimming and J lost 0 bases, with 12 bases between them. This CDR3 spans 16 amino acids. Germline V lookup: CDR1 MNHNS, CDR2 SASEGT. The CDR3 protein is CASSETGGYSTDTQYF. CDR3 DNA: TGTGCCAGCAGTGAAACAGGCGGATATAGCACAGATACGCAGTATTTT.

J is TRBJ2-7 and V is TRBV3-1 (or the pseudogene TRBV3-2); 12 bases agree with TRBD2. The CDR3 has 14 residues. The V and J ends lost 6 bases and 5 bases, in that order; junction bases with no gene match: 5. CDR1 is LGHDT, CDR2 YNNKEL, per germline (reference sequence). The chain's CDR3 is CASSPLAGGHEQYF. The CDR3 DNA reads TGTGCCAGCAGTCCTCTAGCGGGGGGGCACGAGCAGTACTTC.

V usage is TRBV9 and J usage is TRBJ1-2; D is undetermined. There are 15 residues in the CDR3. V was pared by 4 bases and J by 8 bases, with 21 bases between. The germline gives CDR1 SGDLS, CDR2 YYNGEE. This chain's CDR3 is CASSQAVGPASGYTF. The CDR3 DNA sequence: TGTGCCAGCAGCCAAGCTGTTGGGCCCGCATCAGGCTACACCTTC. Full variable domain (rest looked up from reference TRBV9 and TRBJ1-2): DSGVTQTPKHLITATGQRVTLRCSPRSGDLSVYWYQQSLDQGLQFLIQYYNGEERAKGNILERFSAQQFPDLHSELNLSSLELGDSALYFCASSQAVGPASGYTFGSGTRLTVV.

This rearrangement joins TRBV2 to TRBJ1-1, with 7 positions matching TRBD1. Germline values: CDR1 SNHLY, CDR2 FYNNEI. This CDR3 comprises 13 residues. Losses at the gene ends were 5 bases for V and 5 bases for J; bases not matched to a gene: 5. CDR3 in DNA: TGTGCCAGCAGTAGGGGGCGGGGTACTGAAGCTTTCTTT. Amino acid sequence: CASSRGRGTEAFF.

This clone was seen only once. This chain connects TRBV24-1 to TRBJ1-2, with D possibly matching TRBD1 (5 bases). The CDR3 has 17 amino acids. Germline-derived CDR1 and CDR2 are KGHDR and SFDVKD. V lost 0 bases and J lost 1, with 14 bases in between. The DNA of the CDR3 is TGTGCCACCAGTGATTTGGGTTATGCAGGGAATAACTATGGCTACACCTTC. Translating gives CATSDLGYAGNNYGYTF.

V and J are TRBV6-1 and TRBJ2-1, with D tentatively TRBD2 (7 bases). Germline CDR1 and CDR2: MNHNS and SASEGT. The CDR3 totals 15 residues. Deletions cut 2 bases from V and 8 bases from J, with 16 bases between. CDR3 loop: CASSEHRGARHEQFF. Here the CDR3 DNA reads TGTGCCAGCAGTGAACACCGGGGGGCTAGGCATGAGCAGTTCTTC.

This sequence joins TRBV7-8 and TRBJ2-3, with no clear D. Germline V lookup: CDR1 SGHVS, CDR2 FQNEAQ. The CDR3 loop spans 14 amino acids. The V and J ends lost 3 bases and 5 bases respectively, with 12 bases between them. CDR3 DNA: TGTGCCAGCAGCTTTAGTGGAGCAATAGATACGCAGTATTTT. Protein sequence: CASSFSGAIDTQYF.

V usage is TRBV29-1 and J usage is TRBJ1-2; D not resolved. Germline values: CDR1 SQVTM, CDR2 ANQGSEA. The CDR3 has 14 residues. The germline V and J ends were trimmed by 5 bases and 5 bases, with 18 bases remaining between them. DNA of the CDR3: TGCAGCGTTCACAAAACAAGCGGAGTTTATGGCTACACCTTC. Protein product: CSVHKTSGVYGYTF.

The genes are TRBV10-3 and TRBJ2-1; 9 nucleotides line up with TRBD1. V was pared by 5 bases and J by 1 base, with 3 bases of the junction left unmatched. Looked up from germline, CDR1 is ENHRY and CDR2 is SYGVKD. The CDR3 sequence is 15 residues long. The CDR3 DNA sequence: TGTGCCATCAGTTCGGGACAGGGTTCCTACAATGAGCAGTTCTTC. It codes for CAISSGQGSYNEQFF.

The rearrangement joins TRBV7-2 to TRBJ2-6, with 8 bases fitting TRBD1. The CDR3 has 16 residues. Germline lookup yields CDR1 SGHTA and CDR2 FQGNSA. The junction had 3 bases not matched to a gene; V was cut back by 5 bases and J by 0 bases. The CDR3 spells CASSHGTGSGANVLTF. CDR3 coding DNA: TGTGCCAGCAGCCACGGGACAGGCTCTGGGGCCAACGTCCTGACTTTC.

V usage is TRBV5-1 and J usage is TRBJ1-1; 12 nucleotides align to TRBD1. Germline trimming cut 2 bases from V and 1 base from J; bases unmatched to any gene: 6. The CDR3 loop spans 17 amino acids. The germline V gene has CDR1 SGHRS and CDR2 YFSETQ. The CDR3 coding sequence is TGCGCCAGCAGCTTAGGGACAGGGGGCTCTACGAACACTGAAGCTTTCTTT. It codes for CASSLGTGGSTNTEAFF.

V usage is TRBV3-1 (or the pseudogene TRBV3-2) and J usage is TRBJ2-1; D gene ambiguous. The CDR3 length is 13 residues. Trimming cost V 1 base and J 7 bases, with 8 bases left between them. Germline lookup yields CDR1 LGHDT and CDR2 YNNKEL (reference sequence). The DNA for the CDR3 is TGTGCCAGCAGCCAAGGTTTCGCGAATGAGCAGTTCTTC. Translated: CASSQGFANEQFF.

In its sample, this clone was seen a few times. This chain uses TRBV27 with TRBJ1-6; D not resolved. The germline CDR1 and CDR2 sequences are MNHEY and SMNVEV (reference sequence). The CDR3 contains 12 residues. V lost 4 bases, J lost 11 bases, and 9 bases lay in between. The CDR3 sequence is CASSSGVAPLHF. CDR3 sequence (DNA): TGTGCCAGCAGTTCGGGTGTTGCACCCCTCCACTTT.

J is TRBJ1-6 and V is TRBV3-1 (or the pseudogene TRBV3-2), with D tentatively TRBD1 (5 bases). Germline lookup yields CDR1 LGHDT and CDR2 YNNKEL (reference sequence). The CDR3 runs 15 residues. Trimming took 2 bases from V and 9 from J, leaving 14 bases between them. CDR3 sequence: CASSQIQVGISPLHF. For the CDR3, the DNA is TGTGCCAGCAGCCAAATACAGGTTGGGATTTCACCCCTCCACTTT.

The chain joins TRBV3-1 (or the pseudogene TRBV3-2) to TRBJ1-4; no reliable D call. Trimming pared 0 bases from V and 5 bases from J, leaving 10 bases between. The CDR3 is 15 amino acids. Germline loops: CDR1 LGHDT, CDR2 YNNKEL (reference sequence). The CDR3 DNA follows: TGTGCCAGCAGCCAAGAGGAGCTGCAGAATGAAAAACTGTTTTTT. Its translation: CASSQEELQNEKLFF.

The chain is built from TRBV13 and TRBJ2-1; 9 nucleotides line up with TRBD2. This CDR3 has 15 amino acids. V trimming: 8 bases; J trimming: 2 bases; junction bases outside the gene matches: 7. Per the germline V gene, CDR1 is PRHDT and CDR2 is FYEKMQ (reference sequence). CDR3 loop: CASLLRGGPYNEQFF. In DNA, the CDR3 is TGTGCCAGCCTTCTGCGGGGGGGCCCCTACAATGAGCAGTTCTTC.

Note on this clone: The same CDR3 can be traced to other DNA sequences in this sample. The rearrangement links TRBV6-1 to TRBJ2-7; the match to TRBD1 covers 9 bases. V was pared by 3 bases and J by 0 bases, with 3 bases of the junction left unmatched. Germline V gene lookup returns CDR1 MNHNS and CDR2 SASEGT. The CDR3 is made up of 15 amino acids. The CDR3 coding sequence is TGTGCCAGCAGTGAGCGGGGACAGGGCTCCTACGAGCAGTACTTC. Its protein product is CASSERGQGSYEQYF.

The chain recombines TRBV19 with TRBJ2-7; D perhaps matches TRBD1 (6 bases). Trimming left V 7 bases short and J 3 bases short, with 16 bases between. The CDR3 is 14 amino acids. Germline-derived CDR1 and CDR2 are LNHDA and SQIVND (reference sequence). The CDR3 coding sequence is TGTGCCAGTAACCCCGGGACATCCGTCTACGAGCAGTACTTC. It specifies CASNPGTSVYEQYF.

The V call is TRBV6-5, the J call TRBJ2-7, with no clear D. The CDR3 consists of 14 residues. Germline V gene data show CDR1 as MNHEY and CDR2 as SVGAGI. Trimming took off 4 bases at V and 3 bases at J, with 13 bases between the two ends. The CDR3 region has the DNA TGTGCCAGCAGTTCCGGCCTTGGCGGCTACGAGCAGTACTTC. The encoded protein is CASSSGLGGYEQYF.

The chain couples TRBV18 to TRBJ1-2; D not resolved. Per germline, CDR1 KGHSH and CDR2 LQKENI. This CDR3 contains 16 residues. V was trimmed by 6 bases and J by 3 bases, leaving 20 bases between them. The CDR3 loop is CASSQQSGFGDYGYTF. The CDR3 DNA reads TGTGCCAGCTCCCAACAATCCGGGTTTGGTGACTATGGCTACACCTTC.

The J gene is TRBJ2-5, the V gene TRBV3-1 (or the pseudogene TRBV3-2), with TRBD1 matching over 8 bases. Germline CDR1 and CDR2: LGHDT and YNNKEL (reference sequence). CDR3 length equals 15 residues. V was pared by 4 bases and J by 4 bases, with 8 bases of the junction left unmatched. The CDR3 protein is CASSPDRVRGETQYF. CDR3 sequence (DNA): TGTGCCAGCAGCCCGGACAGGGTAAGGGGAGAGACCCAGTACTTC.

Notes on this clone: Different DNA sequences within this sample yield the same CDR3. The rearrangement links TRBV2 to TRBJ2-7; D is ambiguous. CDR1 is SNHLY and CDR2 is FYNNEI in the germline V gene. V gave up 3 bases and J gave up 3 bases, with 6 bases separating them. The length of the CDR3 is 12 residues. CDR3 protein: CASSDNFYEQYF. The CDR3 DNA follows: TGTGCCAGCAGTGATAATTTCTACGAGCAGTACTTC.